These T cell receptor beta chains were read from a single sample in a study of metastatic and nonmetastatic thyroid tumors. TCRdb re-called the PCR reads via MiXCR. The table has roughly 34,000 clones, roughly 33% seen once. Sequencing input: tumor tissue. The receptors derive from a female donor with papillary thyroid cancer or a benign thyroid nodule (not recorded which). Some clones in this sample may be carry-over from other donors' samples. The CDR3 runs from the conserved cysteine through the conserved F or W. Each record gives: clone size, D gene, V gene, J gene, CDR3 protein. The D gene is left open where the match is weak. Expanded clones get a size class; other rows say once, few or many, or leave the size out.

>once|.|TRBV7-9|TRBJ2-5
CASSLGSQETQYF
>few|.|TRBV6-2/TRBV6-3|TRBJ2-2
CASRRVTGELFF
>.|.|TRBV5-1|TRBJ1-3
CASSASGAYSGNTIYF
>once|.|TRBV7-2|TRBJ2-1
CASSLAPRWQGYNEQFF
>.|TRBD2|TRBV18|TRBJ2-1
CASSPPNPAGLNEQFF
>.|TRBD1|TRBV27|TRBJ1-5
CASSPNTGGAQPQHF
>few|TRBD2|TRBV28|TRBJ2-1
CASSPSLAGVGNEQFF
>few|TRBD2|TRBV4-2|TRBJ2-1
CASSLQRGGNEQFF
>many|TRBD2|TRBV12-3/TRBV12-4|TRBJ2-3
CASSLEREGSRTDTQYF
>.|.|TRBV6-5|TRBJ2-2
CASSYSMGNTGELFF
>.|.|TRBV4-3|TRBJ2-7
CASSQETWGGEQYF
>.|.|TRBV19|TRBJ1-6
CASNTGRVGSPLHF
>.|TRBD1|TRBV9|TRBJ2-7
CASSEGDSRSYELQYF
>.|.|TRBV20-1|TRBJ2-7
CRGGGTNSYEQYF
>few|.|TRBV6-1|TRBJ1-6
CASRNAGSRNSPLHF